These 14 T cell receptor beta chains originate from one sample sequenced in a study of early T cells in non-severe SARS-CoV-2 infection. TCRdb re-called the 5' RACE reads with MiXCR, one entry per CDR3 protein. Seen here are about 34,000 distinct CDR3 sequences, 6% to 7% observed once, and the top ten hold roughly 7.5%. The specimen sequenced was whole blood. The receptors were sampled from an adult who was a healthcare worker with PCR-confirmed SARS-CoV-2 infection or an uninfected control (not recorded which).

This clonotype was detected many times. This chain joins TRBV10-3 and TRBJ1-5, with a tentative D call TRBD1 (5 bases). The germline V gene encodes CDR1 ENHRY and CDR2 SYGVKD. CDR3 size: 15 residues. The V gene lost 2 bases and the J gene lost 0 bases, with 8 bases spanning the gap. The CDR3 DNA sequence: TGTGCCATCAGTGAGGGACATGGTAGCAATCAGCCCCAGCATTTT. This encodes CAISEGHGSNQPQHF.

This clonotype has ten or more counts. The CDR3, as DNA: TGCGCCAGCAGCCAAGTCGCCGGGGACGAGCAGTACTTC. Its translation is CASSQVAGDEQYF. This chain joins TRBV4-3 and TRBJ2-7; tentative D call: TRBD2 (5 bases). Trimming pared 1 base from V and 5 bases from J, leaving 9 bases between. CDR3 length: 13 residues. From germline, CDR1 is LGHNA and CDR2 YSLEER.

The sample holds many counts of this clonotype. J is TRBJ2-3 and V is TRBV2; 7 bases are shared with TRBD1. This CDR3 spans 11 amino acids. Germline-derived CDR1 and CDR2 are SNHLY and FYNNEI. Losses at the gene ends were 6 bases for V and 9 bases for J; bases not matched to a gene: 3. The CDR3 is CASREQGTQYF. DNA for the CDR3: TGTGCCAGCAGGGAACAGGGGACGCAGTATTTT.

This clonotype was seen more than once but under ten times. The CDR3 DNA is TGTGCCAGCTCACCTAGTGGGGATAATTCACCCCTCCACTTT. Translating it yields CASSPSGDNSPLHF. This chain joins TRBV18 and TRBJ1-6, with unresolved D. CDR1 KGHSH and CDR2 LQKENI come from the germline V gene. V was trimmed by 3 bases and J by 5 bases, leaving 8 bases between them. The CDR3 has 14 residues.

This clonotype was picked up a small number of times. This chain links TRBV15 with TRBJ1-2; D uncertain. Trimming took off 0 bases at V and 4 bases at J, with 12 bases between the two ends. Germline CDR1 is LNHNV and CDR2 is YYDKDF (reference sequence). The CDR3 is made up of 15 amino acids. The DNA for the CDR3 is TGTGCCACCAGCAGAGATCAAGGCAGCCCCTATGGCTACACCTTC. Translating it yields CATSRDQGSPYGYTF.

This clonotype is labeled medium-sized (0.01 to 0.1%). The chain employs TRBV4-3 and TRBJ1-2, with unresolved D. Trimming left V 4 bases short and J 3 bases short, with 15 bases between. The CDR3 length is 15 residues. The V gene's germline CDR1 is LGHNA and CDR2 YSLEER. Written as DNA, the CDR3 is TGCGCCAGCAGCCGTGGAACCGGCGACTACTATGGCTACACCTTC. Its protein is CASSRGTGDYYGYTF.

This clonotype was seen ten or more times. V usage is TRBV20-1 and J usage is TRBJ2-1; 10 bases align to TRBD2. Per the germline V gene, CDR1 is DFQATT and CDR2 is SNEGSKA (reference sequence). The length of the CDR3 is 15 residues. V lost 0 bases and J lost 6; bases outside the gene matches: 5. CDR3 in amino acids: CSARDTSGGANEQFF. CDR3 coding DNA: TGCAGTGCTAGAGATACGAGCGGGGGGGCCAATGAGCAGTTCTTC.

This clonotype appeared once. A single base separates this from a much larger clone, so it may be a read error. In DNA form, the CDR3 reads TGTGTCAGTAGTGCTGGACATACCTACGAGCAGTACTTC. Its protein product is CVSSAGHTYEQYF. This chain uses TRBV19 with TRBJ2-7; the D gene is possibly TRBD1 (5 bases). The CDR3 is 13 amino acids. Germline CDR1 is LNHDA and CDR2 is SQIVND (reference sequence).

This clonotype was seen more than once but under ten times. V is TRBV10-1 and J is TRBJ1-1; no definite D call. V dropped 1 base and J dropped 0 bases, with 3 bases sitting between them. This CDR3 contains 13 residues. Germline V CDR1 and CDR2: WNHNN, SYGVQD (reference sequence). The CDR3 DNA sequence: TGCGCCAGCAGTGAGTTCCTGAACACTGAAGCTTTCTTT. Its translation: CASSEFLNTEAFF.

There are many counts of this clonotype. V usage is TRBV28 and J usage is TRBJ2-7, with D hard to call. V was cut by 4 bases and J by 2 bases, with 3 bases left in between. The CDR3 sequence is 11 residues long. From germline, CDR1 is MDHEN and CDR2 SYDVKM. The CDR3 nucleotides read TGTGCCAGCAGTTCGACCTACGAGCAGTACTTC. Protein product: CASSSTYEQYF.

Ten or more counts support this clonotype. V usage is TRBV20-1 and J usage is TRBJ2-2; possible D gene TRBD2, 5 bases. The germline V gene encodes CDR1 DFQATT and CDR2 SNEGSKA (reference sequence). The CDR3 spans 14 residues. Deletions cut 3 bases from V and 2 bases from J, with 10 bases between. In DNA, the CDR3 is TGCAGTGCTAGGGGAGTGATTAACACCGGGGAGCTGTTTTTT. The encoded protein is CSARGVINTGELFF.

The chain has TRBV7-9 and TRBJ2-5; tentatively, D is TRBD1 (5 bases). Germline V lookup: CDR1 SEHNR, CDR2 FQNEAQ (reference sequence). V was shortened by 4 bases and J by 3 bases, with 21 bases between the two germline ends. The CDR3 has 17 amino acids. CDR3: CASSSPGRDWAKETQYF. The CDR3 DNA reads TGTGCCAGCAGCTCTCCCGGCAGGGATTGGGCAAAAGAGACCCAGTACTTC. The variable domain in full, with the rest retrieved from reference TRBV7-9 and TRBJ2-5, is DTGVSQNPRHKITKRGQNVTFRCDPISEHNRLYWYRQTLGQGPEFLTYFQNEAQLEKSRLLSDRFSAERPKGSFSTLEIQRTEQGDSAMYLCASSSPGRDWAKETQYFGPGTRLLVL.

V and J are TRBV10-3 and TRBJ1-2; D is ambiguous. CDR3 length: 14 residues. Trimming removed 2 bases at V and 3 bases at J, with 10 bases between. CDR1 ENHRY and CDR2 SYGVKD come from the germline V gene. The CDR3 is CAISEGGRDYGYTF. DNA for the CDR3: TGTGCCATCAGTGAGGGCGGACGGGACTATGGCTACACCTTC.

This clonotype was seen more than once but under ten times. This sequence joins TRBV12-3 or TRBV12-4 and TRBJ1-4, with 8 bases that match TRBD1. The CDR3 extends over 15 amino acids. Losses at the gene ends were 5 bases for V and 7 bases for J; bases not matched to a gene: 9. The DNA of the CDR3 is TGTGCCAGCAGTCCCCCAGGGGGCTTAATTGAAAAACTGTTTTTT. Amino acids: CASSPPGGLIEKLFF.